A selection of T cell receptor beta chains follows, all from one sample in a study of blood T cell repertoires in COVID-19. Repertoires were generated with immunoSEQ multiplex PCR, while TCRdb's copy carries only in-frame clones and drops some. The table records 130,000 to 150,000 clones, around 80% of them present only once. Sequenced input: peripheral blood. These receptors all stem from a man aged 60 to 69 with active or convalescent COVID-19. Each CDR3 is given with its conserved first and last residue. A D gene is named only where the DNA matches it firmly. Expanded clones are given a class, and other clones once, few, many or no size at all.

j_gene	v_gene	d_gene	abundance	CDR3aa	CDR3nt
TRBJ1-4	TRBV20-1	NA	NA	CSASGAGVNEKLFF	TGCAGTGCCAGTGGGGCAGGCGTTAATGAAAAACTGTTTTTT
TRBJ1-5	TRBV6-2/TRBV6-3	NA	NA	CASSYPSWQGYSNQPQHF	TGTGCCAGCAGTTACCCTAGTTGGCAGGGCTATAGCAATCAGCCCCAGCATTTT
TRBJ1-2	TRBV6-5	NA	NA	CASIPGGEANYGYTF	TGTGCCAGCATCCCGGGGGGCGAAGCTAACTATGGCTACACCTTC
TRBJ1-5	TRBV27	NA	NA	CASSPRKLGDQPQHF	TGTGCCAGCAGTCCCCGCAAGTTGGGCGATCAGCCCCAGCATTTT
TRBJ2-3	TRBV11-3	NA	NA	CASTPVRTSTDTQYF	TGTGCCAGCACCCCTGTGCGCACTAGCACAGATACGCAGTATTTT
TRBJ1-5	TRBV4-3	NA	NA	CASSQGTGNQPQHF	TGCGCCAGCAGCCAAGGGACTGGCAATCAGCCCCAGCATTTT
TRBJ1-2	TRBV6-5	NA	NA	CATGRGGVDGYTF	TGTGCCACCGGACGAGGGGGGGTCGACGGCTACACCTTC
TRBJ1-3	TRBV19	NA	NA	CASSMQEGTPVPIYF	TGTGCCAGTAGTATGCAGGAAGGGACACCAGTGCCCATATATTTT
TRBJ1-2	TRBV19	NA	NA	CASISGNYGYTF	TGTGCCAGTATCTCGGGGAACTATGGCTACACCTTC
TRBJ2-5	TRBV27	NA	NA	CASSFGQGETQYF	TGTGCCAGCAGTTTCGGTCAGGGGGAGACCCAGTACTTC
TRBJ1-4	TRBV4-3	NA	NA	CASSQDLPQRGEKLFF	TGCGCCAGCAGCCAAGATCTCCCGCAGAGGGGGGAAAAACTGTTTTTT
TRBJ1-1	TRBV10-3	TRBD1	NA	CAISKDRVNTEAFF	TGTGCCATCAGTAAGGACAGGGTCAACACTGAAGCTTTCTTT
TRBJ1-4	TRBV4-1	NA	few	CASSRILEAEKLFF	TGCGCCAGCAGCCGTATCTTGGAAGCGGAAAAACTGTTTTTT
TRBJ2-3	TRBV11-3	TRBD2	NA	CASSPRTSGGFTDTQYF	TGTGCCAGCAGCCCGAGGACTAGCGGGGGGTTCACAGATACGCAGTATTTT
TRBJ1-2	TRBV3-1/TRBV3-2	NA	NA	CASSQESSGESYGYTF	TGTGCCAGCAGCCAAGAATCATCGGGGGAAAGCTATGGCTACACCTTC
TRBJ2-5	TRBV2	NA	NA	CAIEGVQETQYF	TGTGCCATCGAGGGGGTACAAGAGACCCAGTACTTC
TRBJ2-7	TRBV4-3	NA	NA	CASSQEPGYSYEQYF	TGCGCCAGCAGCCAAGAACCGGGGTACTCCTACGAGCAGTACTTC
TRBJ1-2	TRBV5-1	TRBD1	many	CASSLATGPYGYTF	TGCGCCAGCAGCTTGGCGACAGGGCCCTATGGCTACACCTTC
TRBJ1-5	TRBV27	TRBD1	NA	CASSLRQGAPNQPQHF	TGTGCCAGCAGTTTACGGCAGGGGGCTCCCAATCAGCCCCAGCATTTT
TRBJ1-2	TRBV30	NA	NA	CARIQAGVIESGGYTF	TGTGCCCGGATACAGGCAGGGGTGATAGAGTCGGGCGGCTACACCTTC
TRBJ1-2	TRBV19	NA	NA	CASSIDPLTVYGYTF	TGTGCCAGTAGTATAGATCCTTTGACAGTTTATGGCTACACCTTC
TRBJ2-1	TRBV6-2/TRBV6-3	NA	once	CASTPRGGYNEQFF	TGTGCCAGCACCCCAAGGGGGGGCTACAATGAGCAGTTCTTC
TRBJ1-1	TRBV6-2/TRBV6-3	NA	NA	CASSYTVTGLNTEAFF	TGTGCCAGCAGTTACACGGTCACAGGGTTGAACACTGAAGCTTTCTTT
TRBJ1-2	TRBV6-5	NA	NA	CASSSDSNYGYTF	TGTGCCAGCAGTAGCGACAGTAACTATGGCTACACCTTC
TRBJ2-3	TRBV19	NA	NA	CASSIALGMVSSSASTDTQYF	TGTGCCAGTAGTATAGCGTTGGGGATGGTGTCGTCTAGCGCATCCACAGATACGCAGTATTTT
TRBJ2-7	TRBV28	NA	NA	CASSLRYEQYF	TGTGCCAGCAGTTTACGGTACGAGCAGTACTTC
TRBJ2-1	TRBV7-2	NA	NA	CASSPPGGYNEQFF	TGTGCCAGCAGCCCCCCTGGCGGTTACAATGAGCAGTTCTTC
TRBJ2-3	TRBV7-8	TRBD2	once	CASSPGLAGLSTDTQYF	TGTGCCAGCAGCCCGGGACTAGCGGGACTTAGCACAGATACGCAGTATTTT
TRBJ2-1	TRBV9	TRBD2	NA	CASSVGPSGSGKNEQFF	TGTGCCAGCAGCGTAGGGCCTAGCGGGAGTGGTAAGAATGAGCAGTTCTTC
TRBJ2-1	TRBV5-4	TRBD1	NA	CASSPSRQGNNEQFF	TGTGCCAGCAGTCCCTCCCGACAGGGAAACAATGAGCAGTTCTTC
TRBJ1-1	TRBV3-1/TRBV3-2	NA	NA	CASSQDTIGVEAFF	TGTGCCAGCAGCCAAGATACGATAGGGGTTGAAGCTTTCTTT